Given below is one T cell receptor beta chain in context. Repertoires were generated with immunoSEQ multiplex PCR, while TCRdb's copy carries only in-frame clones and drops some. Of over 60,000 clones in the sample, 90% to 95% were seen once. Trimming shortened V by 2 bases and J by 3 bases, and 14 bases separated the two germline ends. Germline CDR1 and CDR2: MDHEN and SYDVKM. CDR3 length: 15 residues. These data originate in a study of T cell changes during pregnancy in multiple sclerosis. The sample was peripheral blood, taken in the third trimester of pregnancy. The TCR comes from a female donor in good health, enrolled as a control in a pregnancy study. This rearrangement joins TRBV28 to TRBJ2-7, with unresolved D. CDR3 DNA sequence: TGTGCCAGCAGTTTAAAAGCAGACATAGACTACGAGCAGTACTTC. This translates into CASSLKADIDYEQYF.